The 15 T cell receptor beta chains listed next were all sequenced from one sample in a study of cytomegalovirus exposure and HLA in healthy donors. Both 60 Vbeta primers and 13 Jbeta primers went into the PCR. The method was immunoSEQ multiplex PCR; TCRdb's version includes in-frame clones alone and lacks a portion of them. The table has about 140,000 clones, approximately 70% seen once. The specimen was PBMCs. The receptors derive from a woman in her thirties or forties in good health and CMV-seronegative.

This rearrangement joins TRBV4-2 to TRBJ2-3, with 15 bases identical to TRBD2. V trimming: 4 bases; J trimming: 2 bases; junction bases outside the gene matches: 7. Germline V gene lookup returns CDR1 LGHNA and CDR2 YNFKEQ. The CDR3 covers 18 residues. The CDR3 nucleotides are TGTGCCAGCAGCCTCGGACTAGCGGGGGGGCCGGTCACAGATACGCAGTATTTT. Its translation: CASSLGLAGGPVTDTQYF.

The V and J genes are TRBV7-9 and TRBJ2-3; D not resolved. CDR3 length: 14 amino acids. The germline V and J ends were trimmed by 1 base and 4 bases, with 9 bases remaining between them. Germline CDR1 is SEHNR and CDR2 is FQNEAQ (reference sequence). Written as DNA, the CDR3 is TGTGCCAGCAGCTTAGGTATGTCGTCAGATACGCAGTATTTT. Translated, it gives CASSLGMSSDTQYF.

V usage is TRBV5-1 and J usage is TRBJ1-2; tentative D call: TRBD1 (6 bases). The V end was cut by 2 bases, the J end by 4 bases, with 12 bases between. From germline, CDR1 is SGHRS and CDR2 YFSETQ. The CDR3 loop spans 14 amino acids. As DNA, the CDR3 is TGCGCCAGCAGCTTAATGGACAGCTCCTATGGCTACACCTTC. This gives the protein CASSLMDSSYGYTF.

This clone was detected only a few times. The CDR3 spells CASSPDRVDRAFF. The CDR3 DNA reads as TGCGCCAGCAGCCCCGACAGGGTGGATAGAGCTTTCTTT. V gene TRBV5-1 combines with J gene TRBJ1-1; TRBD1 agrees at 7 bases. Germline CDR1 SGHRS, CDR2 YFSETQ. This CDR3 has 13 amino acids. Germline trimming cut 4 bases from V and 10 bases from J; bases unmatched to any gene: 10. Together with reference TRBV5-1 and TRBJ1-1, the CDR3 gives the full variable domain: KAGVTQTPRYLIKTRGQQVTLSCSPISGHRSVSWYQQTPGQGLQFLFEYFSETQRNKGNFPGRFSGRQFSNSRSEMNVSTLELGDSALYLCASSPDRVDRAFFGQGTRLTVV.

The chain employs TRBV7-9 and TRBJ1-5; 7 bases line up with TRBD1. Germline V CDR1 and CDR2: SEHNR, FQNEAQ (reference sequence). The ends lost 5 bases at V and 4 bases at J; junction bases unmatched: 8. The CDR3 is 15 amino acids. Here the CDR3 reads CASSRDSLPNQPQHF. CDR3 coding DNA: TGTGCCAGCAGCCGGGACAGCCTACCGAATCAGCCCCAGCATTTT.

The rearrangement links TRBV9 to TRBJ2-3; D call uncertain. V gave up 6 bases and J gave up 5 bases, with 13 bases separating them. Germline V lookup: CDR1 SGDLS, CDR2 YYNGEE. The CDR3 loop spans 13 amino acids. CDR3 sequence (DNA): TGTGCCAGCACCCCTTCCCCCGGAGATACGCAGTATTTT. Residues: CASTPSPGDTQYF. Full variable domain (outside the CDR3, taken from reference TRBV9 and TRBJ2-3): DSGVTQTPKHLITATGQRVTLRCSPRSGDLSVYWYQQSLDQGLQFLIQYYNGEERAKGNILERFSAQQFPDLHSELNLSSLELGDSALYFCASTPSPGDTQYFGPGTRLTVL.

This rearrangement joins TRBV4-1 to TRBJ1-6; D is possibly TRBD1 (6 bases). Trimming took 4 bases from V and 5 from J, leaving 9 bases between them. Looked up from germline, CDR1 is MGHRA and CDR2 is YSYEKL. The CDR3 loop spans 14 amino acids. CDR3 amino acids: CASSRRQDNSPLHF. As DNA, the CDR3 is TGCGCCAGCAGCCGCAGACAGGATAATTCACCCCTCCACTTT.

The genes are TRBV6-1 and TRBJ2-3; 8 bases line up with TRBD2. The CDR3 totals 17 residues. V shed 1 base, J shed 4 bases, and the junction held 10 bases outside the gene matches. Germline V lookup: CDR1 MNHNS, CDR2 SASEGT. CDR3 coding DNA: TGTGCCAGCAGTGAAGACAGGCGGGCCGGGGGGGCAGATACGCAGTATTTT. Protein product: CASSEDRRAGGADTQYF.

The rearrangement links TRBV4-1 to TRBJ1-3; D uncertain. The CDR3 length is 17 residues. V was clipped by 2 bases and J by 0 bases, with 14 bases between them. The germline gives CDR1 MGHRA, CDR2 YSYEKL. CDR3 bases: TGCGCCAGCAGCCAACCATTCGGGGATTCCTCTGGAAACACCATATATTTT. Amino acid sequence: CASSQPFGDSSGNTIYF.

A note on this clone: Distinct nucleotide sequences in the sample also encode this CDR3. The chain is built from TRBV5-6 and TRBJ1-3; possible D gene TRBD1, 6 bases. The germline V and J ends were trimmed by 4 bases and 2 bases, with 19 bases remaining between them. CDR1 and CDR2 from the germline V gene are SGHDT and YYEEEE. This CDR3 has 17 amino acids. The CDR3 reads CASSREYREGTGNTIYF. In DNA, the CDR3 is TGTGCCAGCAGCCGAGAGTACAGGGAAGGAACTGGAAACACCATATATTTT. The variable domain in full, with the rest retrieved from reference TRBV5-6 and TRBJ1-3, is DAGVTQSPTHLIKTRGQQVTLRCSPKSGHDTVSWYQQALGQGPQFIFQYYEEEERQRGNFPDRFSGHQFPNYSSELNVNALLLGDSALYLCASSREYREGTGNTIYFGEGSWLTVV.

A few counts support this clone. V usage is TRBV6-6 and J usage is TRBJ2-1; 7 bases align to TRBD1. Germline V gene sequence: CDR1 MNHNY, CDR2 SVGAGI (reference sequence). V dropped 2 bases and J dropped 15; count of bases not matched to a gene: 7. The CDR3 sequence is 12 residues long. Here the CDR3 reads CASSYATGDGFF. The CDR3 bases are TGTGCCAGCAGTTACGCAACAGGGGATGGGTTCTTC.

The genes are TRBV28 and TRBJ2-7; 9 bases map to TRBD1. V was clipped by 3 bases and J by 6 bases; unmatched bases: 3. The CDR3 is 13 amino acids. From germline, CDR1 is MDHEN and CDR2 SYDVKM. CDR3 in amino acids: CASSLNRGLEQYV. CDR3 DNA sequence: TGTGCCAGCAGTTTGAACAGGGGGCTCGAGCAGTACGTC.

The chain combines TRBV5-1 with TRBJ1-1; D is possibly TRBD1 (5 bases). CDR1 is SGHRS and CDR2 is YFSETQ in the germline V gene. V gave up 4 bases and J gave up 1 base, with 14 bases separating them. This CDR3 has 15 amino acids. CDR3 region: CASSPREGSNTEAFF. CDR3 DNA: TGCGCCAGCAGCCCCCGGGAGGGGTCGAACACTGAAGCTTTCTTT.

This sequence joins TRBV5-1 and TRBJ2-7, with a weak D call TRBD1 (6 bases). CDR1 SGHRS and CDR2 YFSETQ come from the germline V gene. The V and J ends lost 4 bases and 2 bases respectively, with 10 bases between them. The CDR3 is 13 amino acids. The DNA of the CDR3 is TGCGCCAGCAGCCGTACAGGGACCTACGAGCAGTACGTC. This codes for CASSRTGTYEQYV.

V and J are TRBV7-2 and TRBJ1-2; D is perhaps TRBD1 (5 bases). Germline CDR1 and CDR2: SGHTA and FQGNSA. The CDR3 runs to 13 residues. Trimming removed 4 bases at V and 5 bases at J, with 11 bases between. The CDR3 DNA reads TGTGCCAGCAGCTCCTCCAGGGATTATGGCTACACCTTC. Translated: CASSSSRDYGYTF.